This T cell receptor (beta chain) comes out of a study of blood T cell repertoires in COVID-19. V was shortened by 7 bases and J by 1 base, with 7 bases between the two germline ends. The germline gives CDR1 SQVTM, CDR2 ANQGSEA. The length of the CDR3 is 11 residues. Original handling: Reference gene primer amplification gave estimated nucleated cell counts. Sequencing was performed with immunoSEQ multiplex PCR; in TCRdb, only in-frame clones are kept and a portion is missing. That table furnishes V, J and clone size, whereas the DNA furnished D and trimming. The sample yields about 97,000 clones, around 84% seen once.

The TCR sequence derives from a woman in her seventies with active or convalescent COVID-19. Sequences were obtained from peripheral blood. The gene calls are TRBV29-1 and TRBJ1-2; D uncertain. The CDR3 nucleotides are TGCAGCGCGATGAGTAACTATGGCTACACCTTC. Amino acids: CSAMSNYGYTF.